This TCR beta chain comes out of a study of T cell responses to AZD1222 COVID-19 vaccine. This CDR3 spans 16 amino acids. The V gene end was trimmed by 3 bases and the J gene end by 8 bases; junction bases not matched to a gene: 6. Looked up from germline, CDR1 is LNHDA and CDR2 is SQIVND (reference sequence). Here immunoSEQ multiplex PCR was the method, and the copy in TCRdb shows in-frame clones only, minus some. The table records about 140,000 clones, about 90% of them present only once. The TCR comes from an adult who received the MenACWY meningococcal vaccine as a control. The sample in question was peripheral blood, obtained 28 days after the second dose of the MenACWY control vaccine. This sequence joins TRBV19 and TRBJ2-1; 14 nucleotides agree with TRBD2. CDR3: CASSMGLAGDDDEQFF. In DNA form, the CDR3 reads TGTGCCAGTAGTATGGGACTAGCGGGGGACGACGATGAGCAGTTCTTC.